These 2 T cell receptor beta chains were all obtained from the same sample, sequenced in a study of blood T cell repertoires in COVID-19. Profiled with immunoSEQ multiplex PCR; TCRdb holds only in-frame clones, not every one. The sample has 110,000 to 150,000 clones, around 79% seen once. The source material was peripheral blood. Source of these receptors: a woman aged 70-85 years with COVID-19, enrolled during active disease.

The chain recombines TRBV5-4 with TRBJ2-1; TRBD2 agrees at 8 bases. From germline, CDR1 is SGHNT and CDR2 YYREEE (reference sequence). The CDR3 is 16 amino acids. Trimming took 4 bases from V and 4 from J; bases not matched to a gene: 10. CDR3 in DNA: TGTGCCAGCAGCCCCCGGGCTGGCGGGGGGTACAATGAGCAGTTCTTC. Translation: CASSPRAGGGYNEQFF.

The genes are TRBV2 and TRBJ2-4; TRBD1 aligns across 10 bases. CDR1 is SNHLY, CDR2 FYNNEI, per germline. The CDR3 loop spans 17 amino acids. Losses at the gene ends were 1 base for V and 3 bases for J; bases not matched to a gene: 6. The CDR3 protein is CASSEVGQGLGKNIQYF. The CDR3 nucleotides read TGTGCCAGCAGTGAAGTGGGACAGGGGTTAGGCAAAAACATTCAGTACTTC.